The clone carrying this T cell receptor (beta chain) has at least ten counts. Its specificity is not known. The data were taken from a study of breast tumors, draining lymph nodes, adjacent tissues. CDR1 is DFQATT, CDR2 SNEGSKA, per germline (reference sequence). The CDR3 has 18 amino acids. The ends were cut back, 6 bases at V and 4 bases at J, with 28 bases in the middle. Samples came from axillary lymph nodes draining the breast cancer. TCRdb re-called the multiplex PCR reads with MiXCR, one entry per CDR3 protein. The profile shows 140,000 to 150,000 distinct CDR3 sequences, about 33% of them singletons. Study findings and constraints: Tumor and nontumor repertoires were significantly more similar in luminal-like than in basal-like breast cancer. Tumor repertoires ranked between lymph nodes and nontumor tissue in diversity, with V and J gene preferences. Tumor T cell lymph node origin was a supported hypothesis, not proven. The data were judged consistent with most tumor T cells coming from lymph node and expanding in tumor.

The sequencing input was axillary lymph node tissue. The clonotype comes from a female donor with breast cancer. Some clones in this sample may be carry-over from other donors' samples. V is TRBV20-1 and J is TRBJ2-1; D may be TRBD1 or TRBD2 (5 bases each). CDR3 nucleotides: TGCAGTGCCCATGCCCCAACTTCGAAGGGACGGCTATACAATGAGCAGTTCTTC. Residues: CSAHAPTSKGRLYNEQFF.